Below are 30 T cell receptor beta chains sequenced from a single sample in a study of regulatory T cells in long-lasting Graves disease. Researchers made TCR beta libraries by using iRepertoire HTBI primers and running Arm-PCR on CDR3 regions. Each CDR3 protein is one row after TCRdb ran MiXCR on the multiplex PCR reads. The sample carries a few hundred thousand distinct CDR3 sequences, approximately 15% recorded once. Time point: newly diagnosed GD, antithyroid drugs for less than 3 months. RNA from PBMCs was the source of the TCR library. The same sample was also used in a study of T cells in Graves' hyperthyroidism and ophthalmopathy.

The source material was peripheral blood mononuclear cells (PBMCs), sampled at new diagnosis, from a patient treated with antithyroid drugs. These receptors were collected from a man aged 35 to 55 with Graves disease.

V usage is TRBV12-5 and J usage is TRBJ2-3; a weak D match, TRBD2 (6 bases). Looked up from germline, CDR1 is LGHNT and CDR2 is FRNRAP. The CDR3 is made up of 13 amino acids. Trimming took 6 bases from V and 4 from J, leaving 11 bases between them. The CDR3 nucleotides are TGTGCTAGTGGGGCCTCGGGGGCAGATACGCAGTATTTT. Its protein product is CASGASGADTQYF.

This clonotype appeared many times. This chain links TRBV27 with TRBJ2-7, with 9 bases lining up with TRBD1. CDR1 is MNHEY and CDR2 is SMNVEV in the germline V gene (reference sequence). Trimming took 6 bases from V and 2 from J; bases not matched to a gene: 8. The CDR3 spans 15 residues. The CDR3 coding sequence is TGTGCCAGCAGGTCAACAGGGGGCGCCCCCTACGAGCAGTACTTC. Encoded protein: CASRSTGGAPYEQYF.

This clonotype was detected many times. As DNA, the CDR3 is TGTGCCAGCATATATAGGGCCGAGACCCAGTACTTC. This encodes CASIYRAETQYF. The rearrangement uses TRBV6-1 and TRBJ2-5; unclear D gene. The CDR3 has 12 residues. The germline V gene has CDR1 MNHNS and CDR2 SASEGT. Deletions cut 7 bases from V and 5 bases from J, with 11 bases between.

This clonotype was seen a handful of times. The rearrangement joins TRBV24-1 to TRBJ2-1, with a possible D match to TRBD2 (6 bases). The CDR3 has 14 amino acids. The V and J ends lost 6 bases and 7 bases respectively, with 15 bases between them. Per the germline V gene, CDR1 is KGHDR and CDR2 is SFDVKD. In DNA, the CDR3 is TGTGCCACCAGTCTCGGGACTGCTACTAATGAGCAGTTCTTC. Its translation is CATSLGTATNEQFF.

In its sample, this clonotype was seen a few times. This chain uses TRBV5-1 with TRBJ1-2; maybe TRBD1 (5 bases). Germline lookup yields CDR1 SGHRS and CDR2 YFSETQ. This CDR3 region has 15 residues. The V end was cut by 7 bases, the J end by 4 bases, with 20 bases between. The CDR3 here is CASGASSRLGYGYTF. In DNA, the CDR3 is TGCGCCAGCGGGGCTAGTTCAAGGTTGGGCTATGGCTACACCTTC.

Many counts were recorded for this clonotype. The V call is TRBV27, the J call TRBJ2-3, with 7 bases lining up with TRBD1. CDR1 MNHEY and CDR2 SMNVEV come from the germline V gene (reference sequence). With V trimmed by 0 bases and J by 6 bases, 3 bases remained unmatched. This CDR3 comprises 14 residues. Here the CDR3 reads CASSLSKGADTQYF. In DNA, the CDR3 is TGTGCCAGCAGTTTATCTAAGGGGGCGGATACGCAGTATTTT.

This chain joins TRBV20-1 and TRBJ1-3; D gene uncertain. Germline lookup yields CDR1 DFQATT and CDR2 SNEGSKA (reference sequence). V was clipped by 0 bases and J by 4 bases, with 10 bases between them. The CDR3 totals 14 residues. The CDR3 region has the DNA TGCAGTGCTAGAGATCCGGCGAGCGGAAACACCATATATTTT. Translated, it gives CSARDPASGNTIYF.

CDR3 protein: CASGDLPGVTQYF. In DNA form, the CDR3 reads TGTGCCAGCGGGGACCTCCCCGGCGTGACCCAGTACTTC. J is TRBJ2-3 and V is TRBV2; D is perhaps TRBD1 or TRBD2 (5 bases each). The J call may be in error: the DNA end matches TRBJ2-5 better. CDR1 SNHLY and CDR2 FYNNEI come from the germline V gene. The CDR3 totals 13 residues.

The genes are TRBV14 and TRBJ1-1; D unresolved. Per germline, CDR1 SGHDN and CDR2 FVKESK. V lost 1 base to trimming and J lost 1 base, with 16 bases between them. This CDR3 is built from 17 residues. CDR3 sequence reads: CASSQVAGPNENTEAFF. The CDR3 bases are TGTGCCAGCAGCCAAGTTGCAGGACCCAATGAGAACACTGAAGCTTTCTTT.

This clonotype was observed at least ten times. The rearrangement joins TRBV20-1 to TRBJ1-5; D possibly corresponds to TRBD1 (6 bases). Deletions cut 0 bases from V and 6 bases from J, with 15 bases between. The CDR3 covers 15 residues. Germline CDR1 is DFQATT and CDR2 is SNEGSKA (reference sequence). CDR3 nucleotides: TGCAGTGCTAGAGATTTGGGGGCTGTGGTTCAGCCCCAGCATTTT. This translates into CSARDLGAVVQPQHF.

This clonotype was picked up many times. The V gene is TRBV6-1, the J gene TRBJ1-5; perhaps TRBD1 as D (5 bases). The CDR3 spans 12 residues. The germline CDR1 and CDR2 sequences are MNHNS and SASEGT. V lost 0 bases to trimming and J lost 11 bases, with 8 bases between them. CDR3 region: CASSEAWGTQHF. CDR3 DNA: TGTGCCAGCAGTGAAGCGTGGGGGACCCAGCATTTT.

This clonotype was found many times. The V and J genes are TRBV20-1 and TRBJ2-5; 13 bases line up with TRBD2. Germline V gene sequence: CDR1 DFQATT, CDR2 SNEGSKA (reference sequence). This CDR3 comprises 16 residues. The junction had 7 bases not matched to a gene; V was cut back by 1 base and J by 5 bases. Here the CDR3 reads CSARATSGGAWETQYF. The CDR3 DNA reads TGCAGTGCTAGAGCAACTAGCGGGGGGGCGTGGGAGACCCAGTACTTC.

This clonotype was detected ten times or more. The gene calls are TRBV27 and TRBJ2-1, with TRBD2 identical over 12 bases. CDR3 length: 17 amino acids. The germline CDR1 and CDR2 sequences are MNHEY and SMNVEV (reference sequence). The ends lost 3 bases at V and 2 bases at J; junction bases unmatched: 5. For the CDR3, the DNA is TGTGCCAGCAGTTTCCAGACTAGCGGGGGAGCCTACAATGAGCAGTTCTTC. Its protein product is CASSFQTSGGAYNEQFF.

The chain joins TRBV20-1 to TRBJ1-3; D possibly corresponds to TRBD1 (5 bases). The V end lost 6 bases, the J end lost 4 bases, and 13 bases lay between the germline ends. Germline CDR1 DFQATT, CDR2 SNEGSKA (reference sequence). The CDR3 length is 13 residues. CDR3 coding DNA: TGCAGTGCGGCCCGGGACGCGGGAAACACCATATATTTT. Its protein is CSAARDAGNTIYF.

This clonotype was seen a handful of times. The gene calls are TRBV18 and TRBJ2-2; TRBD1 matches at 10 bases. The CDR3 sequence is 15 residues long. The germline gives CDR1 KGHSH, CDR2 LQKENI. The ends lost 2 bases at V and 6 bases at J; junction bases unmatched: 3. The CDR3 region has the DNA TGTGCCAGCTCACCAACCGGGACAGGGGCCGGGGAGCTGTTTTTT. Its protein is CASSPTGTGAGELFF. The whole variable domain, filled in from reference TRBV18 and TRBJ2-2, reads NAGVMQNPRHLVRRRGQEARLRCSPMKGHSHVYWYRQLPEEGLKFMVYLQKENIIDESGMPKERFSAEFPKEGPSILRIQQVVRGDSAAYFCASSPTGTGAGELFFGEGSRLTVL.

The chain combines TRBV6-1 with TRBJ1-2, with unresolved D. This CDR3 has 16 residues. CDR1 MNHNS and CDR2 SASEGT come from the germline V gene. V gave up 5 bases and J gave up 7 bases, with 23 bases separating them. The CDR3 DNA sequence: TGTGCCAGCAGTCCTCGGGCAGGAAGGGCGGCCGGTGGCTACACCTTC. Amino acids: CASSPRAGRAAGGYTF.

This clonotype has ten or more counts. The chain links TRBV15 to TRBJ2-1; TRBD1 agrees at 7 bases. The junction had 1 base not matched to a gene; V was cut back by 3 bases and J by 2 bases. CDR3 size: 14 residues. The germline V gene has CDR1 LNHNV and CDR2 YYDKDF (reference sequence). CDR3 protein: CATSRDRTYNEQFF. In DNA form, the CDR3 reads TGTGCCACCAGCAGGGACAGGACCTACAATGAGCAGTTCTTC.

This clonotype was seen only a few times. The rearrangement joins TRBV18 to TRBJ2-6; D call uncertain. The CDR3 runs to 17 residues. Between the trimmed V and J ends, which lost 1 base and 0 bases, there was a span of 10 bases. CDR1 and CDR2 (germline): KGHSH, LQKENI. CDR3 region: CASSPQFGDSGANVLTF. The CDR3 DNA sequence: TGTGCCAGCTCACCACAATTCGGAGACTCTGGGGCCAACGTCCTGACTTTC.

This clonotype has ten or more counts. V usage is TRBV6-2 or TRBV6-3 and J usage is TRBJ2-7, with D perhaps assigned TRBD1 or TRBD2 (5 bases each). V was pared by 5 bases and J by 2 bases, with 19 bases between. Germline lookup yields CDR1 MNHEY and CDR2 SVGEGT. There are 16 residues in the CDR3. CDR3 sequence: CASSRSLGGPTYEQYF. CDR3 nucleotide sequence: TGTGCCAGCAGTAGGAGTCTTGGGGGACCGACCTACGAGCAGTACTTC.

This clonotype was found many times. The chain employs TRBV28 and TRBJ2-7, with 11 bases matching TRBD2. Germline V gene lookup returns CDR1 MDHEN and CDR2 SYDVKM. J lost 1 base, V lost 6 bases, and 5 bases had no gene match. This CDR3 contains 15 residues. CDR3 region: CASSQLAGGSYEQYF. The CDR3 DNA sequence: TGTGCCAGCAGCCAGCTAGCGGGGGGTTCCTACGAGCAGTACTTC. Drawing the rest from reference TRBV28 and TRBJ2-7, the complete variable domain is DVKVTQSSRYLVKRTGEKVFLECVQDMDHENMFWYRQDPGLGLRLIYFSYDVKMKEKGDIPEGYSVSREKKERFSLILESASTNQTSMYLCASSQLAGGSYEQYFGPGTRLTVT.

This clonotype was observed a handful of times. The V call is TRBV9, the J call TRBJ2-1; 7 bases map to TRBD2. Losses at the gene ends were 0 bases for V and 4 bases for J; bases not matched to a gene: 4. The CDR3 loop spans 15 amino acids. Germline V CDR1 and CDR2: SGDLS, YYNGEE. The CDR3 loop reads CASSVDSGVYNEQFF. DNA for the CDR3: TGTGCCAGCAGCGTAGACAGCGGGGTTTACAATGAGCAGTTCTTC.

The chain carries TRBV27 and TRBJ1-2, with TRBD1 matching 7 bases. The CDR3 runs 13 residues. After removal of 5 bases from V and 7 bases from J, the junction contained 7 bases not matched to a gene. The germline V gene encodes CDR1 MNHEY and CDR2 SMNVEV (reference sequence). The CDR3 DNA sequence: TGTGCCAGCAGTGAGAGGGGGCTTCTTGGCTACACCTTC. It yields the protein CASSERGLLGYTF.

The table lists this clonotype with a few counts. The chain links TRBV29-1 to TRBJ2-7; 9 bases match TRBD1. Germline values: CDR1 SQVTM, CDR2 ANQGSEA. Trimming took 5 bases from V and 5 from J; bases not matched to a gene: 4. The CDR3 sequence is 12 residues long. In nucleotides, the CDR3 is TGCAGCGTTATGGGACAGGGCCACGAGCAGTACTTC. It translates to CSVMGQGHEQYF.

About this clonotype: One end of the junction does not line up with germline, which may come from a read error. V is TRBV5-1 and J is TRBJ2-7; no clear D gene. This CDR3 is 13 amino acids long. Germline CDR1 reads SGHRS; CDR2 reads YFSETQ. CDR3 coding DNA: TGTGCCAGCAGCTTTGGCAGAATTTACGAGCAGTACTTC. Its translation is CASSFGRIYEQYF.

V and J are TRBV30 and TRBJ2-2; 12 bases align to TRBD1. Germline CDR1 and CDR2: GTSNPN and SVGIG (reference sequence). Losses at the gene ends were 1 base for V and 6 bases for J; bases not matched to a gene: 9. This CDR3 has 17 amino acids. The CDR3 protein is CAWSAGTGGAWAGELFF. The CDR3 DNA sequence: TGTGCCTGGAGTGCCGGGACAGGGGGCGCTTGGGCCGGGGAGCTGTTTTTT.

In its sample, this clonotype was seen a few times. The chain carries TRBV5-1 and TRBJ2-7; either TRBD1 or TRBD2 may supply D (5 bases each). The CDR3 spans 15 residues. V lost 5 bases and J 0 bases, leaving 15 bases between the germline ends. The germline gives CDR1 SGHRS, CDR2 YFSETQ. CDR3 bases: TGCGCCAGCAGGGGGGTACAATCGAGCTCCTACGAGCAGTACTTC. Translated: CASRGVQSSSYEQYF.

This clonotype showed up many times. The CDR3 region has the DNA TGTGCCAGCAGGGGATGGGACAGCCTCTACGAGCAGTACTTC. Translation: CASRGWDSLYEQYF. This chain connects TRBV28 to TRBJ2-7; 7 bases agree with TRBD1. V lost 6 bases and J lost 3; bases outside the gene matches: 8. From germline, CDR1 is MDHEN and CDR2 SYDVKM. This CDR3 spans 14 amino acids.

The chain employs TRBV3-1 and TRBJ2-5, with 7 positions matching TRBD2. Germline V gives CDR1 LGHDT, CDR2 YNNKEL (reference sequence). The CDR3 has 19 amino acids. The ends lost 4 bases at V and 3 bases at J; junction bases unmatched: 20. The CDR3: CASSRPPGLAADSEETQYF. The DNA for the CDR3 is TGTGCCAGCAGCCGCCCCCCGGGGCTAGCGGCTGACAGCGAAGAGACCCAGTACTTC.

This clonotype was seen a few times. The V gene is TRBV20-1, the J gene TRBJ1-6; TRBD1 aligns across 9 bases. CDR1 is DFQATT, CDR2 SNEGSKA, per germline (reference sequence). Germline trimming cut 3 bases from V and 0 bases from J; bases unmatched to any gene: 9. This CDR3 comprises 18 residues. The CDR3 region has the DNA TGCAGTGCTAGGCGGGGGACAGGGCTTAACTCCTATAATTCACCCCTCCACTTT. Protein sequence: CSARRGTGLNSYNSPLHF.

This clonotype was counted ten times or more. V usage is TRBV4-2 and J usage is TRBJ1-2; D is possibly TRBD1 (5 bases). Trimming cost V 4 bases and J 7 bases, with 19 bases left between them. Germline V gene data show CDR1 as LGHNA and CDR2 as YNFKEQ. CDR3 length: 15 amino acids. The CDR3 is CASSPPRARASGYTF. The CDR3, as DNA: TGTGCCAGCAGCCCTCCCAGGGCCAGGGCTTCTGGCTACACCTTC.